The T cell receptor (beta chain) under discussion was sequenced for a study of T cell responses to AZD1222 COVID-19 vaccine. The CDR3 has 12 amino acids. The V gene lost 5 bases and the J gene lost 10 bases, with 14 bases spanning the gap. Germline V gene sequence: CDR1 MNHEY, CDR2 SVGAGI. Overall study results and limits: Among vaccine-associated CD4 TCRs, coverage spanned spike, with dominance at 160-218 and 743-854. Nearly half of spike-specific TCRs reportedly go after variant regions that carry no mutations. White British donors predominated, females outnumbered males, and clonal diversity was possibly underestimated. Repertoire sampling occurred only after the peak T cell response.

TCRdb's table, derived via immunoSEQ multiplex PCR, lists solely in-frame clones and lacks some. This sample yields more than 100,000 clones, of which 87% are seen a single time; approximately 2.6% belongs to the top ten. As for this clone: The antigen remains unidentified.

The chain carries TRBV6-5 and TRBJ1-1, with a weak D call TRBD1 (6 bases). The sequence was collected from an adult who received the AZD1222 COVID-19 vaccine. The sequenced sample was peripheral blood, obtained 28 days after the second AZD1222 dose. CDR3: CASSRSQGTAFF. Written as DNA, the CDR3 is TGTGCCAGCAGTCGCAGTCAGGGGACAGCTTTCTTT.